One and the same sample provided the 8 T cell receptor beta chains below, sequenced in a study of shared clonotypes between healthy human individuals. Profiling relied on immunoSEQ multiplex PCR, and the TCRdb table lists in-frame clones only, not all of them. The sample contains 1,400,000 or so clones, approximately 98.5% of which appear only once. Sequencing was done on a sample of naive CD4+ T cells sorted from blood. Subset described: CD45RA+ positively selected. Source of these receptors: a man aged 30-40 years in good health.

This chain uses TRBV6-5 with TRBJ2-1; TRBD1 matches 10 bases. Germline values: CDR1 MNHEY, CDR2 SVGAGI. V dropped 2 bases and J dropped 6; count of bases not matched to a gene: 7. The CDR3 has 16 amino acids. The CDR3 nucleotides are TGTGCCAGCAGTTACCTGACAGGGGGCTATTTCAATGAGCAGTTCTTC. It yields the protein CASSYLTGGYFNEQFF.

On this clone itself: The same CDR3 arises from other DNA sequences in this sample as well. The chain has TRBV20-1 and TRBJ2-5; D possibly corresponds to TRBD2 (5 bases). V dropped 5 bases and J dropped 5 bases, with 9 bases sitting between them. This CDR3 spans 11 amino acids. The germline V gene encodes CDR1 DFQATT and CDR2 SNEGSKA (reference sequence). This CDR3 is CSAGLGETQYF. The DNA for the CDR3 is TGCAGTGCTGGACTCGGGGAGACCCAGTACTTC.

The rearrangement uses TRBV7-9 and TRBJ2-1, with D possibly TRBD2 on 6 matching bases. CDR3 length equals 14 residues. Per germline, CDR1 SEHNR and CDR2 FQNEAQ (reference sequence). Trimming took off 2 bases at V and 5 bases at J, with 10 bases between the two ends. The CDR3 loop reads CASSLNAGHNEQFF. The DNA of the CDR3 is TGTGCCAGCAGCTTAAACGCGGGGCACAATGAGCAGTTCTTC.

The rearrangement links TRBV5-4 to TRBJ2-1; TRBD1 might be the D (6 bases). The V gene lost 5 bases and the J gene lost 6 bases, with 12 bases spanning the gap. CDR3 size: 13 residues. Germline V gene sequence: CDR1 SGHNT, CDR2 YYREEE (reference sequence). CDR3 sequence (DNA): TGTGCCAGCAGAACAGGGTACAGCAATGAGCAGTTCTTC. Its translation is CASRTGYSNEQFF.

V gene TRBV27 combines with J gene TRBJ1-4; D gene ambiguous. Germline CDR1 and CDR2: MNHEY and SMNVEV (reference sequence). Trimming left V 2 bases short and J 0 bases short, with 10 bases between. CDR3 length equals 16 residues. CDR3 DNA sequence: TGTGCCAGCAGTTTAGTGGCCCCTGCAACTAATGAAAAACTGTTTTTT. Translation: CASSLVAPATNEKLFF.

The chain has TRBV6-4 and TRBJ2-7; D unclear. The V gene's germline CDR1 is MRHNA and CDR2 SNTAGT. Trimming cost V 1 base and J 7 bases, with 8 bases left between them. The CDR3 has 12 residues. The chain's CDR3 is CASSDLRVEQYF. CDR3 nucleotides: TGTGCCAGCAGTGACTTAAGGGTAGAGCAGTACTTC.

This clone was seen just once. The chain carries TRBV27 and TRBJ2-2; D unresolved. This CDR3 region has 14 residues. Germline CDR1 and CDR2: MNHEY and SMNVEV (reference sequence). Trimming removed 1 base at V and 1 base at J, with 4 bases between. The CDR3 protein is CASSLWQNTGELFF. CDR3 DNA: TGTGCCAGCAGTTTATGGCAGAACACCGGGGAGCTGTTTTTT.

The V and J genes are TRBV27 and TRBJ1-2; D might be TRBD1 (5 bases). CDR3 size: 14 residues. Trimming took off 2 bases at V and 0 bases at J, with 7 bases between the two ends. Germline values: CDR1 MNHEY, CDR2 SMNVEV (reference sequence). CDR3 region: CASSLDSANYGYTF. DNA of the CDR3: TGTGCCAGCAGTTTAGACAGTGCTAACTATGGCTACACCTTC.